This T cell receptor beta chain was recorded in a study of cytomegalovirus exposure and HLA in healthy donors. Study results and caveats: Analysis was carried out at a later point, and it linked a missense DCLRE1C variant to TCR beta V- and J-gene trimming. TCR beta chains associated with HLA were, in a later analysis, more clonally expanded than equally common others.

CDR3 length: 15 residues. The V segment lost 1 base and the J segment 4 bases; nucleotides outside the gene matches: 6. Germline CDR1 is LGHNA and CDR2 is YSLEER. The PCR used 60 Vbeta and 13 Jbeta primers. Sequencing used immunoSEQ multiplex PCR; TCRdb keeps in-frame clones, though not all of them. Here the sample spans some 140,000 clones, about four fifths being singletons. As for this clone: Antigen: not known.

This TCR came from a man aged 25 to 45 in good health and CMV-seronegative. The sample was PBMCs. The chain uses TRBV4-3 and TRBJ2-7, with 8 bases aligning to TRBD1. As DNA, the CDR3 is TGCGCCAGCAGCCAAGTAAGAGGACAGGGTTACGAGCAGTACTTC. Its protein product is CASSQVRGQGYEQYF.